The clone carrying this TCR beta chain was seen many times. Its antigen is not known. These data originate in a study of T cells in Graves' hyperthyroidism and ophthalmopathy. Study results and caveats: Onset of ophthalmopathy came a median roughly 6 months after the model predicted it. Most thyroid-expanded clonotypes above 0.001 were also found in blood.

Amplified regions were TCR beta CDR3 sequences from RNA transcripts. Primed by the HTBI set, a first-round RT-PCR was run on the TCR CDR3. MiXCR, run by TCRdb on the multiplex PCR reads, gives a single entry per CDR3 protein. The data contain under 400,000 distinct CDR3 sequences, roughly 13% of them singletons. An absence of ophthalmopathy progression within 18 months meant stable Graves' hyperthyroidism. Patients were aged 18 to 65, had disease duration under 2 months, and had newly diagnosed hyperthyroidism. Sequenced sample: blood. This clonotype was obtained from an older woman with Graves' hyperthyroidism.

The chain's CDR3 is CASSPEGNTIYF. In nucleotides, the CDR3 is TGTGCCAGCTCACCAGAAGGAAACACCATATATTTT. The rearrangement uses TRBV18 and TRBJ1-3; unclear D gene. The length of the CDR3 is 12 residues. V lost 2 bases and J 4 bases, leaving 3 bases between the germline ends. Germline V CDR1 and CDR2: KGHSH, LQKENI. Supplemented by reference TRBV18 and TRBJ1-3, the full variable domain reads NAGVMQNPRHLVRRRGQEARLRCSPMKGHSHVYWYRQLPEEGLKFMVYLQKENIIDESGMPKERFSAEFPKEGPSILRIQQVVRGDSAAYFCASSPEGNTIYFGEGSWLTVV.